Reported below is one T cell receptor beta chain. A much larger clone differs by one base, so this may be a read error. Through a sample-barcoded 5' primer and a J-beta primer mix, a second PCR was run for 7 to 11 cycles. MiXCR, run by TCRdb on the 5' RACE reads, gives a single entry per CDR3 protein. The sample records about 670,000 distinct CDR3 sequences, approximately 52% being singletons. Drawing of peripheral blood yielded about 9.7 milliliters from each donor. The source of the sample is a study of blood T cells in healthy people across ages. The CDR3 extends over 12 amino acids. Trimming shortened V by 8 bases and J by 6 bases, and 14 bases separated the two germline ends. Germline CDR1 DFQATT, CDR2 SNEGSKA (reference sequence).

This clonotype originated in an elderly woman in good health. The rearrangement links TRBV20-1 to TRBJ2-1, with D maybe TRBD1 (5 bases). What was sequenced was blood. In DNA form, the CDR3 reads TGCAGTACTCCGGACAAGCCCAATGAGCAGTTCTTC. Translated: CSTPDKPNEQFF.